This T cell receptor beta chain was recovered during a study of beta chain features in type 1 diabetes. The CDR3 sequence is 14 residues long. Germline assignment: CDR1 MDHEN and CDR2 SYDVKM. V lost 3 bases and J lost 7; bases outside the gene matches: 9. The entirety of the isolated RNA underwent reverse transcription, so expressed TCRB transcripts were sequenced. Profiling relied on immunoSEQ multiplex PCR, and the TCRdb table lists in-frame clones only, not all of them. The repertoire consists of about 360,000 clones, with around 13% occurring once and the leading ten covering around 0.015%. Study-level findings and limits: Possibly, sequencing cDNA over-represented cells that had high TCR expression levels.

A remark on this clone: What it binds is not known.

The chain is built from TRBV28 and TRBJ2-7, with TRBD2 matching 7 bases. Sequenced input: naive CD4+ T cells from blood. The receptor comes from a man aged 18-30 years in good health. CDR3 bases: TGTGCCAGCAGTTTGGGCGGGAGTCGTGGTGAGCAGTACTTC. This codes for CASSLGGSRGEQYF.